This T cell receptor beta chain was identified in a study of identical twins. Study-level findings and limits: Insertions ran lower in abundant cord blood beta clonotypes, though not in memory repertoires.

The V end lost 5 bases, the J end lost 2 bases, and 14 bases lay between the germline ends. The germline gives CDR1 SGHVS, CDR2 FNYEAQ. The CDR3 is made up of 15 amino acids. The authors used template switching to add a universal primer site and gave cDNA unique molecular identifiers. TCRdb called the 5' RACE reads again in MiXCR, with one record for every CDR3 protein. The table records about 890,000 distinct CDR3 sequences, over 9% of them present only once. Remarks on this clonotype: As yet, its antigen is unknown.

These data were likewise used in another study, on yellow fever vaccine responses in identical twins. From that second work: After vaccination, twins' T cell response reportedly seemed partly convergent, partly personalized.

The sequence was collected from a woman younger than 30 in good health. Sequencing used PBMCs. V is TRBV7-6 and J is TRBJ2-3, with D maybe TRBD1 (6 bases). Here the CDR3 DNA reads TGTGCCAGCAGCGCGCAAGGGGGTTTCACAGATACGCAGTATTTT. Its protein product is CASSAQGGFTDTQYF. The full variable domain, in which reference TRBV7-6 and TRBJ2-3 provide the parts outside the CDR3, is GAGVSQSPRYKVTKRGQDVALRCDPISGHVSLYWYRQALGQGPEFLTYFNYEAQQDKSGLPNDRFSAERPEGSISTLTIQRTEQRDSAMYRCASSAQGGFTDTQYFGPGTRLTVL.